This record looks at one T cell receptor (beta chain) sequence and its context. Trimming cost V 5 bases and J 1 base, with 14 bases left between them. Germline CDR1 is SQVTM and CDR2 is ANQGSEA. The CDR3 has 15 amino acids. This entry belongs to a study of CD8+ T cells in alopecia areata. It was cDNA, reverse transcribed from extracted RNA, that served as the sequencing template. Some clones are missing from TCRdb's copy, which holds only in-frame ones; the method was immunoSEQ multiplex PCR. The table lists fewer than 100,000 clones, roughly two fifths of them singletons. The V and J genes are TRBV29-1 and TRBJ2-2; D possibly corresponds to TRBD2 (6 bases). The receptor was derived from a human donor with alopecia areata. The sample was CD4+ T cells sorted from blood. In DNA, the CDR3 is TGCAGCGTTCCACGGAGGGGCGGGAACACCGGGGAGCTGTTTTTT. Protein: CSVPRRGGNTGELFF.